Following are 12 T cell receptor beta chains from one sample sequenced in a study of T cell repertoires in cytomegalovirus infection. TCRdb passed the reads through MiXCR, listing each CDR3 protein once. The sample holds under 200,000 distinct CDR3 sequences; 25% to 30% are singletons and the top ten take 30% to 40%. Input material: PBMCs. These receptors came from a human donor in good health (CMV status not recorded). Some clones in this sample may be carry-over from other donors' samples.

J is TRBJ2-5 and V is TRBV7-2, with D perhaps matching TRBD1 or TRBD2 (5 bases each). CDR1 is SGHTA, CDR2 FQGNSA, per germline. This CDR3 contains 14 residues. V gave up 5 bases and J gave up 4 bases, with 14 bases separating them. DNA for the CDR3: TGTGCCAGCAGCACACTGGTTGGGGGAGAGACCCAGTACTTC. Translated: CASSTLVGGETQYF.

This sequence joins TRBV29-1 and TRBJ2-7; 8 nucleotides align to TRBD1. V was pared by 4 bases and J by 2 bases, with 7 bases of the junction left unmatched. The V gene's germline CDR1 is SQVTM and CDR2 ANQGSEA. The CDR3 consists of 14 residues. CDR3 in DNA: TGCAGCGTTGCAGACAGGGGCTTTGCCTACGAGCAGTACTTC. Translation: CSVADRGFAYEQYF.

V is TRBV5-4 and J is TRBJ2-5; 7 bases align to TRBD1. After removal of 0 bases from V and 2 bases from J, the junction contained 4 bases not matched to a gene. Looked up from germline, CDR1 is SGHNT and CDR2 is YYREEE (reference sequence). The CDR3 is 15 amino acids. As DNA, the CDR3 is TGTGCCAGCAGCTTGGGGACAGGAGGACAAGAGACCCAGTACTTC. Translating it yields CASSLGTGGQETQYF.

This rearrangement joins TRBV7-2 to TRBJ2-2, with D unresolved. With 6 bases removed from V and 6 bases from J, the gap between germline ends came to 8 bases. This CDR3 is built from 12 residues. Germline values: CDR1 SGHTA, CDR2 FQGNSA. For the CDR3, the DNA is TGTGCCAGCAGTAGGTTGGCCGGGGAGCTGTTTTTT. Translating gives CASSRLAGELFF.

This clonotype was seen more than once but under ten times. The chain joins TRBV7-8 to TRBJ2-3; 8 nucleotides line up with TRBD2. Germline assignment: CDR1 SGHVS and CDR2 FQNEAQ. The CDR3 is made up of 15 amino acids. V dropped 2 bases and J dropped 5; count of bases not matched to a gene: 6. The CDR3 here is CASSLSAGEGDTQYF. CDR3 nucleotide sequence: TGTGCCAGCAGCTTATCAGCGGGGGAGGGAGATACGCAGTATTTT.

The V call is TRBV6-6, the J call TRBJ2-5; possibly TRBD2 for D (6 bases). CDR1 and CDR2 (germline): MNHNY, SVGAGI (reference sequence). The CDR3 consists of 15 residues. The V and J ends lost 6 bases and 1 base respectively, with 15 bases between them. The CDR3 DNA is TGTGCCAGCAGCGCCGGGACTTTGTTCCAAGAGACCCAGTACTTC. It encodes CASSAGTLFQETQYF.

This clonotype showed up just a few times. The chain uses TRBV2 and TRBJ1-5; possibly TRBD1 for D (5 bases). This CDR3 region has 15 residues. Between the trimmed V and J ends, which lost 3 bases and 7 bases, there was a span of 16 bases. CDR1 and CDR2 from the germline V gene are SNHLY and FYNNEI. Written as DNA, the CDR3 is TGTGCCAGCAGTGAGTCCGGGGGTTCGATCCAGCCCCAGCATTTT. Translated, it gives CASSESGGSIQPQHF. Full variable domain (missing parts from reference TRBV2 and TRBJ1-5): EPEVTQTPSHQVTQMGQEVILRCVPISNHLYFYWYRQILGQKVEFLVSFYNNEISEKSEIFDDQFSVERPDGSNFTLKIRSTKLEDSAMYFCASSESGGSIQPQHFGDGTRLSIL.

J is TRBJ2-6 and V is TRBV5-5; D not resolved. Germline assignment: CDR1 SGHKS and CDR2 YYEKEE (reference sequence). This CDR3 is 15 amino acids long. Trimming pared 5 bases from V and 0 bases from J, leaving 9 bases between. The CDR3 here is CASSSYSSGANVLTF. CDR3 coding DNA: TGTGCCAGCAGTTCCTACAGCTCTGGGGCCAACGTCCTGACTTTC.

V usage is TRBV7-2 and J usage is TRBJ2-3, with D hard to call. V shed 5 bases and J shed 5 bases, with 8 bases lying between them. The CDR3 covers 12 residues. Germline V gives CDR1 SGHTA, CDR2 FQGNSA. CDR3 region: CASSLDQDTQYF. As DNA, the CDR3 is TGTGCCAGCAGCCTGGACCAAGATACGCAGTATTTT.

The CDR3 is CASSVGTNNSPLHF. The CDR3 DNA reads as TGTGCCAGCAGCGTCGGGACGAACAATTCACCCCTCCACTTT. The chain carries TRBV7-3 and TRBJ1-6; perhaps TRBD1 as D (5 bases). Germline assignment: CDR1 SGHTA and CDR2 FQGTGA. Trimming pared 5 bases from V and 7 bases from J, leaving 12 bases between. The CDR3 has 14 residues.

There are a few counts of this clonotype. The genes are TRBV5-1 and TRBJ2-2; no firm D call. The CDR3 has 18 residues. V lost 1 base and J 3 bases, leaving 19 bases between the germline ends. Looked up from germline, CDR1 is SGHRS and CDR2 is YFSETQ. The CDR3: CASSLPHLEALDTGELFF. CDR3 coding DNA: TGCGCCAGCAGCTTGCCCCATCTAGAGGCGCTCGACACCGGGGAGCTGTTTTTT.

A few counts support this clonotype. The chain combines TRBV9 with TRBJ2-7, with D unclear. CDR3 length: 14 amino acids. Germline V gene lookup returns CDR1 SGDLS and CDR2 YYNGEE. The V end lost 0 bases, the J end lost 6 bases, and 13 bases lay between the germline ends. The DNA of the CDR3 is TGTGCCAGCAGCGTAGAGATAGCCCTTGGCGAGCAGTACTTC. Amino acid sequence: CASSVEIALGEQYF.